This section outlines one TCR beta chain sequence together with its context. The data belong to a study of cytomegalovirus exposure and HLA in healthy donors. Trimming at V came to 10 bases and at J to 5 bases, leaving 7 bases not matched to a gene. This CDR3 spans 13 amino acids. CDR1 and CDR2 (germline): MDHEN, SYDVKM. PCR used 60 Vbeta primers and 13 Jbeta primers. Assay: immunoSEQ multiplex PCR; the TCRdb copy retains only in-frame clones and omits some. Altogether about 190,000 clones are present, roughly 80% being singletons, with the ten largest covering roughly 6.7%. This chain joins TRBV28 and TRBJ2-1; TRBD1 matches at 8 bases. Sequenced sample: PBMCs. This TCR was recovered from a man aged 35 to 55 in good health and CMV-seropositive. CDR3 bases: TGTGCCATCAGGGGGCAAGCCCACAATGAGCAGTTCTTC. It yields the protein CAIRGQAHNEQFF.